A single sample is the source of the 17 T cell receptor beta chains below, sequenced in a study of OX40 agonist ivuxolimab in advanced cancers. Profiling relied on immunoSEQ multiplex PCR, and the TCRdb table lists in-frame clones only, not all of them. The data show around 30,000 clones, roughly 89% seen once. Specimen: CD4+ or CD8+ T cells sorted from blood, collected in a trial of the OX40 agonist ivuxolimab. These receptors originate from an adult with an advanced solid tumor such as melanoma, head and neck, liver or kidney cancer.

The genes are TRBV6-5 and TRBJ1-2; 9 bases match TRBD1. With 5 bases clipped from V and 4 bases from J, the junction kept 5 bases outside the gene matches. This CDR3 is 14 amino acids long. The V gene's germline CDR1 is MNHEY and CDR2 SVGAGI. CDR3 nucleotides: TGTGCCAGCAGTCCCGGACAGGGGAGCTATGGCTACACCTTC. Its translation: CASSPGQGSYGYTF.

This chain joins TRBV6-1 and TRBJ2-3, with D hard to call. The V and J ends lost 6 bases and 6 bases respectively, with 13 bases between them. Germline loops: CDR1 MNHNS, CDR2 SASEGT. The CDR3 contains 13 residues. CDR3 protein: CASRTFTPDTQYF. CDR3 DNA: TGTGCCAGCAGAACCTTTACTCCGGATACGCAGTATTTT.

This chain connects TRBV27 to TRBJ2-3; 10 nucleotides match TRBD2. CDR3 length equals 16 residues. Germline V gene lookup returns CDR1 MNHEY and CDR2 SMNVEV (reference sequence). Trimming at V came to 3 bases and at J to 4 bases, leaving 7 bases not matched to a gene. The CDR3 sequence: CASSFLAGVGADTQYF. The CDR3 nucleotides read TGTGCCAGCAGTTTTCTAGCGGGAGTCGGAGCAGATACGCAGTATTTT.

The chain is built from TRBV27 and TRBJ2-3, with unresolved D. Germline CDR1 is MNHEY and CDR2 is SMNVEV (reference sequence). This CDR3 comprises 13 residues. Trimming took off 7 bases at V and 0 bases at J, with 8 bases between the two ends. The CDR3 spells CASMMTSTDTQYF. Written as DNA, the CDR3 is TGTGCCAGCATGATGACTAGCACAGATACGCAGTATTTT.

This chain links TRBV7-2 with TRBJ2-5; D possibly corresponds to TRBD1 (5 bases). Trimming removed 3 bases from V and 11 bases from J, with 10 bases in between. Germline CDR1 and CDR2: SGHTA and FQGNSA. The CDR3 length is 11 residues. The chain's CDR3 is CASSLGQAQYF. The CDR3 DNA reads TGTGCCAGCAGCTTGGGGCAGGCGCAGTACTTC.

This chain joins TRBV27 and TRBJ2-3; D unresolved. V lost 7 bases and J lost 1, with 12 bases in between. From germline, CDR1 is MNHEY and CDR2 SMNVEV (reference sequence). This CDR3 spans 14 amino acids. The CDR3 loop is CASTQEWGTDTQYF. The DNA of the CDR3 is TGTGCCAGCACGCAAGAGTGGGGCACAGATACGCAGTATTTT.

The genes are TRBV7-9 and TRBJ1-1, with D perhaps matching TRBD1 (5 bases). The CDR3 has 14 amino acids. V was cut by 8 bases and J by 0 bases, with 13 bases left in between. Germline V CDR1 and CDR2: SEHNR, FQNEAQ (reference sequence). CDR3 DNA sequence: TGTGCCAGCGGGGCAGCCGGCATGAACACTGAAGCTTTCTTT. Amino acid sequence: CASGAAGMNTEAFF.

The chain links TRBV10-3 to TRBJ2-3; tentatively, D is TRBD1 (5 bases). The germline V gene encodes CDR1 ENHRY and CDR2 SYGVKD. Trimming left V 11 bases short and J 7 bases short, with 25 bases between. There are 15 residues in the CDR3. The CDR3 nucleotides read TGTGCCCCCAACCCCGGACACGACAAATTTAATACGCAGTATTTT. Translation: CAPNPGHDKFNTQYF.

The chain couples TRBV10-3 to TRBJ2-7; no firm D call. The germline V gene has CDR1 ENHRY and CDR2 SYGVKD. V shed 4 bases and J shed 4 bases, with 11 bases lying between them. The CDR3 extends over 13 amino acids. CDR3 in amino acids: CAISAGGGYEQYF. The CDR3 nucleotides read TGTGCCATCAGTGCAGGTGGTGGGTACGAGCAGTACTTC.

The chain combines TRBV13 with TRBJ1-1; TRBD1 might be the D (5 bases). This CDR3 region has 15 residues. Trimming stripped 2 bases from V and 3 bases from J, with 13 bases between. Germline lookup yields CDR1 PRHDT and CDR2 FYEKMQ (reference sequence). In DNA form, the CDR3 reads TGTGCCAGCAGCTTAACTGGAGGGACGGACACTGAAGCTTTCTTT. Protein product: CASSLTGGTDTEAFF.

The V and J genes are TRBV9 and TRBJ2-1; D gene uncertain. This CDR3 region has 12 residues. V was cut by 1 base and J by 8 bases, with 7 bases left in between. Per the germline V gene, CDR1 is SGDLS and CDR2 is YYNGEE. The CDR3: CASSVLSDEQFF. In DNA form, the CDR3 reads TGTGCCAGCAGCGTACTCTCGGATGAGCAGTTCTTC.

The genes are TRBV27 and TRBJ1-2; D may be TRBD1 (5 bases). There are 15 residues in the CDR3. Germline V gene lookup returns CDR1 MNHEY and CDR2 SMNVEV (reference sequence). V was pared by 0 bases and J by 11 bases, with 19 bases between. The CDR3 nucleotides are TGTGCCAGCAGTTTATCGGCCGGGACTCACGCCGGATACACCTTC. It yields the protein CASSLSAGTHAGYTF.

The CDR3 nucleotides read TGCGCCAGCAGCCCACTAGCGGGATTCTACGAGCAGTACTTC. Amino acid sequence: CASSPLAGFYEQYF. The chain recombines TRBV4-1 with TRBJ2-7; 10 positions agree with TRBD2. The CDR3 is 14 residues long. The germline V gene encodes CDR1 MGHRA and CDR2 YSYEKL. V gave up 4 bases and J gave up 3 bases; unmatched junction bases: 3.

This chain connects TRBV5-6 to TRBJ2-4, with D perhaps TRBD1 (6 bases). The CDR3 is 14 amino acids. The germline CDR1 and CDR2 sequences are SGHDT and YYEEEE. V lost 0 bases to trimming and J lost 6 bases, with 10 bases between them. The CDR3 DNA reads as TGTGCCAGCAGCTTGGACGGCAGGGGAAACATTCAGTACTTC. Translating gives CASSLDGRGNIQYF.

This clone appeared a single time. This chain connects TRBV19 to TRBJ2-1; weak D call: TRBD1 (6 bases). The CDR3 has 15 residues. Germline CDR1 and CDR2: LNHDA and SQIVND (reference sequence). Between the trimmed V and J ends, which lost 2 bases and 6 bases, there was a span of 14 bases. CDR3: CASSISGHFGNEQFF. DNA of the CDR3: TGTGCCAGTAGTATATCGGGACACTTCGGCAATGAGCAGTTCTTC.

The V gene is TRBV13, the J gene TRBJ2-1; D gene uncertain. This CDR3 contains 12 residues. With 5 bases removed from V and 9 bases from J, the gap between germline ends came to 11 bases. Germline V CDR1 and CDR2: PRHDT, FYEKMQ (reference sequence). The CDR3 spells CASSALVREQFF. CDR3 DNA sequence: TGTGCCAGCAGCGCGCTAGTGCGTGAGCAGTTCTTC.

The CDR3 sequence is CASSGGSGSDTQYF. The CDR3 DNA reads TGTGCCAGCAGTGGGGGCAGCGGATCTGATACGCAGTATTTT. The chain uses TRBV6-4 and TRBJ2-3; possibly TRBD1 or TRBD2 for D (5 bases each). Germline values: CDR1 MRHNA, CDR2 SNTAGT. This CDR3 region has 14 residues. The V end lost 4 bases, the J end lost 6 bases, and 14 bases lay between the germline ends.